Listed here is a single T cell receptor beta chain. Original processing notes: Amplified reference gene primers provided the basis for estimating nucleated cell counts. Here immunoSEQ multiplex PCR was the method, and the copy in TCRdb shows in-frame clones only, minus some. Clonal size and the V and J genes are those of that table, whereas D and trimming came from the DNA. Of under 80,000 clones in the sample, 86% were seen once. The entry originates in a study of blood T cell repertoires in COVID-19. Study summary: Italy, Spain and the United States were the sources of the convalescent and acute COVID-19 samples. The analysed material was cDNA or gDNA that came from T cells, B-cell-depleted T cells, or PBMCs.

Germline loops: CDR1 LNHDA, CDR2 SQIVND (reference sequence). V lost 8 bases, J lost 4 bases, and 13 bases stayed unmatched. CDR3 length equals 16 residues. The sequencing input was peripheral blood. The chain is built from TRBV19 and TRBJ1-5; 8 positions agree with TRBD1. This TCR was recovered from a man aged 50 to 60 with active COVID-19. The DNA of the CDR3 is TGTGCCAGTGCGCAGGGGGCGCCGGGGATGAATCAGCCCCAGCATTTT. Translated, it gives CASAQGAPGMNQPQHF.